The 8 T cell receptor beta chains listed next were all sequenced from one sample in a study of T-cell memory formation after mild COVID-19. TCRdb passed the 5' RACE reads through MiXCR, listing each CDR3 protein once. This table holds about 470,000 distinct CDR3 sequences, about 23% found once. Specimen: PBMCs or a T cell subset sorted from them (not recorded which). Every receptor here comes from an adult woman who had mild COVID-19 (a few samples of this study predate the infection). Cell type and time point are not known.

This clonotype was counted at least ten times. CDR3 sequence (DNA): TGTGCCAGCAGTTCCCCAGGGAGGGGCACAGATACGCAGTATTTT. Protein: CASSSPGRGTDTQYF. The V gene is TRBV7-9, the J gene TRBJ2-3; 7 bases align to TRBD2. The ends lost 6 bases at V and 1 base at J; junction bases unmatched: 7. The CDR3 runs to 15 residues. Per the germline V gene, CDR1 is SEHNR and CDR2 is FQNEAQ (reference sequence).

This sequence joins TRBV6-2 or TRBV6-3 and TRBJ2-1, with 7 nucleotides matching TRBD1. The CDR3 runs to 14 residues. Per germline, CDR1 MNHEY and CDR2 SVGEGT. With V trimmed by 4 bases and J by 6 bases, 6 bases remained unmatched. CDR3 residues: CASSFSQGFNEQFF. The CDR3 bases are TGTGCCAGCAGTTTTTCACAGGGGTTCAATGAGCAGTTCTTC.

J is TRBJ1-1 and V is TRBV2; D uncertain. The CDR3 has 15 residues. Germline V gives CDR1 SNHLY, CDR2 FYNNEI. V was cut by 5 bases and J by 0 bases, with 13 bases left in between. The CDR3 protein is CASSQDLGMNTEAFF. In nucleotides, the CDR3 is TGTGCCAGCAGTCAGGACCTTGGCATGAACACTGAAGCTTTCTTT. Supplemented by reference TRBV2 and TRBJ1-1, the full variable domain reads EPEVTQTPSHQVTQMGQEVILRCVPISNHLYFYWYRQILGQKVEFLVSFYNNEISEKSEIFDDQFSVERPDGSNFTLKIRSTKLEDSAMYFCASSQDLGMNTEAFFGQGTRLTVV.

This rearrangement joins TRBV27 to TRBJ1-1; maybe TRBD1 (5 bases). The V gene lost 0 bases and the J gene lost 4 bases, with 12 bases spanning the gap. The CDR3 totals 15 residues. The germline V gene encodes CDR1 MNHEY and CDR2 SMNVEV (reference sequence). CDR3: CASSLSFGTPTEAFF. In DNA form, the CDR3 reads TGTGCCAGCAGTTTATCTTTTGGGACCCCCACTGAAGCTTTCTTT.

This clonotype was detected many times. The chain links TRBV7-6 to TRBJ1-5; D may be TRBD1 (6 bases). This CDR3 has 13 amino acids. Germline V lookup: CDR1 SGHVS, CDR2 FNYEAQ. Trimming pared 5 bases from V and 4 bases from J, leaving 9 bases between. CDR3 sequence: CASSRDINQPQHF. DNA of the CDR3: TGTGCCAGCAGCCGGGACATTAATCAGCCCCAGCATTTT.

The chain carries TRBV7-9 and TRBJ1-2; TRBD1 is a possible D gene (6 bases). V gave up 4 bases and J gave up 0 bases, with 15 bases separating them. Looked up from germline, CDR1 is SEHNR and CDR2 is FQNEAQ (reference sequence). The CDR3 spans 16 residues. This chain's CDR3 is CASSSDRRSSNYGYTF. CDR3 sequence (DNA): TGTGCCAGCAGCTCTGACAGGAGATCCTCTAACTATGGCTACACCTTC. Variable domain in full (rest from reference TRBV7-9 and TRBJ1-2): DTGVSQNPRHKITKRGQNVTFRCDPISEHNRLYWYRQTLGQGPEFLTYFQNEAQLEKSRLLSDRFSAERPKGSFSTLEIQRTEQGDSAMYLCASSSDRRSSNYGYTFGSGTRLTVV.

This clonotype was detected many times. The chain employs TRBV29-1 and TRBJ2-3; TRBD2 aligns across 10 bases. The CDR3 is made up of 14 amino acids. Germline CDR1 reads SQVTM; CDR2 reads ANQGSEA. V lost 7 bases and J lost 0; bases outside the gene matches: 4. CDR3 loop: CSAPTSGSTDTQYF. The CDR3 DNA sequence: TGCAGCGCGCCGACTAGCGGGAGCACAGATACGCAGTATTTT.

This clonotype came up a few times. This chain uses TRBV24-1 with TRBJ2-3; D is unclear. The CDR3 has 19 amino acids. Germline CDR1 reads KGHDR; CDR2 reads SFDVKD. V dropped 0 bases and J dropped 4 bases, with 22 bases sitting between them. CDR3 DNA: TGTGCCACCAGTGATTTGCAAATTGGGCCATCGTTTGGGCCAGATACGCAGTATTTT. This codes for CATSDLQIGPSFGPDTQYF.